The 32 T cell receptor beta chains below come from one sample, sequenced in a study of cytomegalovirus exposure and HLA in healthy donors. This PCR relied on a set of 60 Vbeta primers and 13 Jbeta primers. Libraries were prepared by immunoSEQ multiplex PCR; TCRdb keeps only in-frame clonotypes and omits some of them. Among more than 90,000 clones listed, approximately 76% were seen once. Sequencing used PBMCs. These receptors came from a man aged 45-60 years in good health and CMV-seropositive.

V is TRBV5-4 and J is TRBJ1-3, with D possibly TRBD1 on 5 matching bases. CDR3 length: 14 amino acids. CDR1 is SGHNT, CDR2 YYREEE, per germline (reference sequence). The V end was cut by 3 bases, the J end by 1 base, with 8 bases between. CDR3 amino acids: CASSSWTSGNTIYF. The CDR3 region has the DNA TGTGCCAGCAGCTCGTGGACATCTGGAAACACCATATATTTT.

CDR3 nucleotide sequence: TGTGCCAGCAGCCCCCCAGAGGGCTACACCGGGGAGCTGTTTTTT. It specifies CASSPPEGYTGELFF. The rearrangement uses TRBV11-2 and TRBJ2-2, with a weak D call TRBD2 (5 bases). Trimming cost V 5 bases and J 3 bases, with 13 bases left between them. The V gene's germline CDR1 is SGHAT and CDR2 FQNNGV. The CDR3 contains 15 residues.

This clone occurred once. The sample holds other DNA sequences that translate to the same CDR3. V usage is TRBV19 and J usage is TRBJ2-7; D gene ambiguous. Germline CDR1 reads LNHDA; CDR2 reads SQIVND (reference sequence). The CDR3 extends over 12 amino acids. Trimming removed 3 bases from V and 2 bases from J, with 5 bases in between. Written as DNA, the CDR3 is TGTGCCAGTAGTATCGGTACCTACGAGCAGTACTTC. The encoded protein is CASSIGTYEQYF.

A few counts support this clone. The J gene is TRBJ1-6, the V gene TRBV27, with TRBD1 as a possible D gene (5 bases). V was pared by 3 bases and J by 0 bases, with 9 bases between. This CDR3 has 16 residues. From germline, CDR1 is MNHEY and CDR2 SMNVEV (reference sequence). The CDR3 reads CASSLSGTSYNSPLHF. The CDR3 DNA reads as TGTGCCAGCAGTTTGAGCGGGACCTCCTATAATTCACCCCTCCACTTT.

This chain uses TRBV6-5 with TRBJ2-1; possibly TRBD2 for D (6 bases). The V end was cut by 3 bases, the J end by 7 bases, with 16 bases between. The CDR3 runs to 15 residues. Germline V gene sequence: CDR1 MNHEY, CDR2 SVGAGI. Written as DNA, the CDR3 is TGTGCCAGCAGTTATCTTGCGGGGTATTTGAATGAGCAGTTCTTC. This encodes CASSYLAGYLNEQFF.

The rearrangement joins TRBV6-1 to TRBJ1-2, with 7 positions matching TRBD1. The CDR3 spans 13 residues. Trimming cost V 6 bases and J 5 bases; bases outside gene matches: 6. Germline CDR1 reads MNHNS; CDR2 reads SASEGT. Written as DNA, the CDR3 is TGTGCCAGCAGGCAGGGGGAAGGATATGGCTACACCTTC. Encoded protein: CASRQGEGYGYTF.

Details on this clone: At one of its ends the junction is not consistent with the germline gene, which may arise from a read error. CDR3 residues: CASSPVPGELFF. CDR3 nucleotide sequence: TGTGCTAGCAGCCCAGTCCCCGGGGAGCTGTTTTTT. The chain recombines TRBV7-7 with TRBJ2-2; no clear D gene. Germline CDR1 and CDR2: SSHAT and FNYEAQ (reference sequence). This CDR3 contains 12 residues.

This chain uses TRBV21-1 with TRBJ1-5. TRBV21-1 is a listed pseudogene. CDR3 length: 15 amino acids. The DNA for the CDR3 is TGTGCCAGCAGCAAAAGCGCGGGAAGCAATCAGCCCCAGCATTTT. Its translation is CASSKSAGSNQPQHF.

This clone has only a few counts. This chain links TRBV4-1 with TRBJ2-1; 9 bases match TRBD2. CDR1 is MGHRA, CDR2 YSYEKL, per germline. This CDR3 comprises 15 residues. Unmatched junction bases numbered 5, after V lost 3 bases and J lost 5 bases. CDR3 loop: CASSQIGLANNEQFF. CDR3 nucleotide sequence: TGCGCCAGCAGCCAGATTGGACTAGCGAACAATGAGCAGTTCTTC.

Written as DNA, the CDR3 is TGTGCCAGCAGCTTATACGGCGGGGGGGCGAACGAGCAGTACTTC. It specifies CASSLYGGGANEQYF. The rearrangement uses TRBV7-2 and TRBJ2-7, with 9 bases identical to TRBD2. Germline trimming cut 2 bases from V and 5 bases from J; bases unmatched to any gene: 7. Germline V gene sequence: CDR1 SGHTA, CDR2 FQGNSA. CDR3 length equals 15 residues.

This clone is a singleton in its sample. This chain links TRBV2 with TRBJ2-6; D is possibly TRBD2 (5 bases). The CDR3 length is 15 residues. CDR1 is SNHLY, CDR2 FYNNEI, per germline. Between the trimmed V and J ends, which lost 7 bases and 0 bases, there was a span of 10 bases. CDR3 loop: CASTLLVSGANVLTF. In DNA form, the CDR3 reads TGTGCCAGCACCCTACTAGTCTCTGGGGCCAACGTCCTGACTTTC.

The rearrangement uses TRBV7-2 and TRBJ2-3; TRBD2 might be the D (6 bases). V lost 5 bases, J lost 2 bases, and 14 bases lay in between. This CDR3 comprises 15 residues. Germline CDR1 SGHTA, CDR2 FQGNSA. CDR3 nucleotides: TGTGCCAGCAGCAAGAGGGACTCCTACACAGATACGCAGTATTTT. Protein: CASSKRDSYTDTQYF. The whole variable domain, remainder taken from reference TRBV7-2 and TRBJ2-3, is GAGVSQSPSNKVTEKGKDVELRCDPISGHTALYWYRQSLGQGLEFLIYFQGNSAPDKSGLPSDRFSAERTGGSVSTLTIQRTQQEDSAVYLCASSKRDSYTDTQYFGPGTRLTVL.

The CDR3 region has the DNA TGTGCCAGCAGTTTAGTACTCGCGACCGGGGAGCTGTTTTTT. This sequence encodes CASSLVLATGELFF. This rearrangement joins TRBV27 to TRBJ2-2; D gene uncertain. The V end lost 2 bases, the J end lost 5 bases, and 9 bases lay between the germline ends. The CDR3 totals 14 residues. Germline V gene sequence: CDR1 MNHEY, CDR2 SMNVEV (reference sequence).

The rearrangement links TRBV28 to TRBJ1-2; 7 nucleotides agree with TRBD1. This CDR3 is built from 15 residues. The V and J ends lost 5 bases and 4 bases, in that order; junction bases with no gene match: 10. Germline V gene data show CDR1 as MDHEN and CDR2 as SYDVKM. CDR3: CASSPPTGTGYGYTF. The CDR3 region has the DNA TGTGCCAGCAGTCCTCCGACAGGGACGGGCTATGGCTACACCTTC.

This clone has only a few counts. V gene TRBV6-5 combines with J gene TRBJ2-2, with unresolved D. The CDR3 is made up of 13 amino acids. V was shortened by 5 bases and J by 5 bases, with 9 bases between the two germline ends. In germline, CDR1 is MNHEY, CDR2 SVGAGI. For the CDR3, the DNA is TGTGCCAGCAGTGTCGGTCTTACCGGGGAGCTGTTTTTT. This encodes CASSVGLTGELFF.

This clone has only a few counts. This chain connects TRBV2 to TRBJ2-7, with TRBD1 as a possible D gene (5 bases). V gave up 7 bases and J gave up 0 bases, with 13 bases separating them. This CDR3 has 14 residues. The germline V gene has CDR1 SNHLY and CDR2 FYNNEI. In nucleotides, the CDR3 is TGTGCCAGCAACCCCAGACAGTACTCCTACGAGCAGTACTTC. This encodes CASNPRQYSYEQYF.

This chain's CDR3 is CASGLVIVGDNEQFF. DNA for the CDR3: TGTGCTAGTGGTTTGGTAATCGTGGGAGACAATGAGCAGTTCTTC. V and J are TRBV12-5 and TRBJ2-1, with D maybe TRBD2 (5 bases). Germline loops: CDR1 LGHNT, CDR2 FRNRAP. V lost 0 bases to trimming and J lost 5 bases, with 11 bases between them. The CDR3 is made up of 15 amino acids. Full variable domain (remainder filled in from reference TRBV12-5 and TRBJ2-1): DARVTQTPRHKVTEMGQEVTMRCQPILGHNTVFWYRQTMMQGLELLAYFRNRAPLDDSGMPKDRFSAEMPDATLATLKIQPSEPRDSAVYFCASGLVIVGDNEQFFGPGTRLTVL.

This chain links TRBV5-1 with TRBJ2-5; 11 nucleotides match TRBD2. Trimming took 3 bases from V and 3 from J; bases not matched to a gene: 4. The length of the CDR3 is 15 residues. Germline V gene lookup returns CDR1 SGHRS and CDR2 YFSETQ. The CDR3 DNA is TGCGCCAGCAGCTATTTGACTAGCGGGAAAGAGACCCAGTACTTC. Amino acids: CASSYLTSGKETQYF.

A few counts support this clone. This chain joins TRBV4-1 and TRBJ2-7; D possibly corresponds to TRBD1 (6 bases). CDR1 MGHRA and CDR2 YSYEKL come from the germline V gene. Trimming took 2 bases from V and 3 from J, leaving 23 bases between them. The CDR3 is 18 residues long. CDR3 bases: TGCGCCAGCAGCCAATACCTTGGGGGCGCAGGAATTCTCTACGAGCAGTACTTC. Its translation is CASSQYLGGAGILYEQYF.

The V and J genes are TRBV6-4 and TRBJ2-3, with 8 positions matching TRBD1. Germline V gene data show CDR1 as MRHNA and CDR2 as SNTAGT. The V segment lost 6 bases and the J segment 3 bases; nucleotides outside the gene matches: 5. The CDR3 length is 14 residues. The CDR3 spells CASRPDRATDTQYF. DNA of the CDR3: TGTGCCAGCAGGCCGGACAGGGCTACAGATACGCAGTATTTT.

There are a few counts of this clone. The rearrangement joins TRBV5-1 to TRBJ1-2, with 7 bases aligning to TRBD1. Trimming took 2 bases from V and 4 from J; bases not matched to a gene: 5. This CDR3 is 14 amino acids long. In germline, CDR1 is SGHRS, CDR2 YFSETQ. Written as DNA, the CDR3 is TGCGCCAGCAGCTTTAACAGGGGACCCTATGGCTACACCTTC. Translating it yields CASSFNRGPYGYTF.

This sequence joins TRBV14 and TRBJ1-1, with 10 nucleotides matching TRBD1. Losses at the gene ends were 4 bases for V and 10 bases for J; bases not matched to a gene: 9. CDR3 length: 14 amino acids. CDR1 and CDR2 from the germline V gene are SGHDN and FVKESK. The CDR3 here is CASSLGQGGRIAFF. The CDR3 DNA reads TGTGCCAGCAGCCTCGGACAGGGGGGGCGTATAGCTTTCTTT.

The gene calls are TRBV19 and TRBJ1-5; a weak D match, TRBD1 (6 bases). CDR1 is LNHDA and CDR2 is SQIVND in the germline V gene (reference sequence). V was cut by 3 bases and J by 10 bases, with 13 bases left in between. The CDR3 is made up of 13 amino acids. For the CDR3, the DNA is TGTGCCAGTAGTATGGGGGCCCCTCTACCCCAGCATTTT. It specifies CASSMGAPLPQHF.

The J gene is TRBJ2-1, the V gene TRBV27, with D tentatively TRBD1 (5 bases). Trimming removed 0 bases at V and 7 bases at J, with 16 bases between. The CDR3 is made up of 16 amino acids. Germline CDR1 MNHEY, CDR2 SMNVEV (reference sequence). The CDR3 region is CASSLSVGVIMNEQFF. For the CDR3, the DNA is TGTGCCAGCAGTTTATCAGTAGGGGTAATAATGAATGAGCAGTTCTTC.

This chain joins TRBV28 and TRBJ1-2, with a weak D call TRBD1 (5 bases). CDR3 length equals 15 residues. Per germline, CDR1 MDHEN and CDR2 SYDVKM. The germline V and J ends were trimmed by 2 bases and 4 bases, with 14 bases remaining between them. CDR3 coding DNA: TGTGCCAGCAGTTTAGTCGGGACTAGCCTCTATGGCTACACCTTC. This gives the protein CASSLVGTSLYGYTF.

The CDR3 spells CASSVEVAGVNEQFF. In DNA form, the CDR3 reads TGTGCCAGCAGCGTAGAAGTAGCGGGAGTGAATGAGCAGTTCTTC. The V gene is TRBV9, the J gene TRBJ2-1; 9 bases align to TRBD2. Germline CDR1 is SGDLS and CDR2 is YYNGEE. The J segment lost 7 bases and the V segment lost 0 bases, leaving 5 bases of the junction unmatched. The CDR3 spans 15 residues.

The rearrangement joins TRBV15 to TRBJ1-3; D might be TRBD1 (5 bases). Germline V lookup: CDR1 LNHNV, CDR2 YYDKDF (reference sequence). Trimming removed 4 bases from V and 3 bases from J, with 7 bases in between. The CDR3 covers 13 residues. In DNA form, the CDR3 reads TGTGCCACCAGCAACAGGAATGGAAACACCATATATTTT. Protein product: CATSNRNGNTIYF.

The chain has TRBV5-6 and TRBJ2-7; D uncertain. CDR1 is SGHDT and CDR2 is YYEEEE in the germline V gene. CDR3 size: 13 residues. V lost 4 bases, J lost 5 bases, and 13 bases lay in between. The CDR3 reads CASSPNLSNEQYF. In DNA, the CDR3 is TGTGCCAGCAGCCCGAATTTGAGCAACGAGCAGTACTTC.

V gene TRBV10-2 combines with J gene TRBJ2-7, with 8 bases fitting TRBD1. J gave up 0 bases and V 5 bases, and 3 bases lay outside the gene matches. CDR3 length: 14 residues. Germline V CDR1 and CDR2: WSHSY, SAAADI. The CDR3 here is CASSLGQASYEQYF. In DNA form, the CDR3 reads TGCGCCAGCAGTCTGGGACAGGCCTCCTACGAGCAGTACTTC.

The rearrangement links TRBV6-5 to TRBJ1-4; D is possibly TRBD1 (5 bases). V lost 6 bases to trimming and J lost 7 bases, with 18 bases between them. The CDR3 sequence is 15 residues long. The germline CDR1 and CDR2 sequences are MNHEY and SVGAGI. The CDR3 sequence: CASRPGEFRGEKLFF. CDR3 nucleotides: TGTGCCAGCAGGCCGGGGGAGTTCCGGGGTGAAAAACTGTTTTTT.

The gene calls are TRBV6-5 and TRBJ1-4, with a weak D call TRBD1 (6 bases). V was clipped by 8 bases and J by 7 bases, with 17 bases between them. Germline V lookup: CDR1 MNHEY, CDR2 SVGAGI. CDR3 length equals 14 residues. The CDR3 region has the DNA TGTGCCAGCGCGGGGGGGGCCGGTGGTGAAAAACTGTTTTTT. As protein: CASAGGAGGEKLFF.

The chain joins TRBV5-4 to TRBJ2-2; weak D call: TRBD1 (6 bases). The CDR3 is 14 residues long. The V end lost 0 bases, the J end lost 5 bases, and 8 bases lay between the germline ends. Germline V gene data show CDR1 as SGHNT and CDR2 as YYREEE (reference sequence). The chain's CDR3 is CASSLEGQTGELFF. The CDR3 DNA reads as TGTGCCAGCAGCTTGGAAGGACAGACCGGGGAGCTGTTTTTT.